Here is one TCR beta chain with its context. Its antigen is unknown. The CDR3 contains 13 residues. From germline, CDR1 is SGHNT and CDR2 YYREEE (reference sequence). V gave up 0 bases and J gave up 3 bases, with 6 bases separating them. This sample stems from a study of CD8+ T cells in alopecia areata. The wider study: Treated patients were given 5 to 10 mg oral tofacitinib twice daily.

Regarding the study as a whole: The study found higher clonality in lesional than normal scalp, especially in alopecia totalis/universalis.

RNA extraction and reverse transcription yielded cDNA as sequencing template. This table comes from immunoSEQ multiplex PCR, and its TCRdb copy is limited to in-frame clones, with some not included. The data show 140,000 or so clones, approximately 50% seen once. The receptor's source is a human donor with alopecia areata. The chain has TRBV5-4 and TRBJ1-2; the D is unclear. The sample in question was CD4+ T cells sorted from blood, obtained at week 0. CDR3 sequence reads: CASSLAADYGYTF. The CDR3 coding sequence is TGTGCCAGCAGCTTGGCCGCGGACTATGGCTACACCTTC.